One sample yielded the 5 T cell receptor beta chains listed below, sequenced in a study of shared clonotypes between healthy human individuals. Measured with immunoSEQ multiplex PCR; TCRdb has only the in-frame clones, and not every one. The sample holds about 2 million clones, about 95% seen once. Naive CD8 cells comprised CD45RO-negative, CCR7-positively selected cells, excluding terminally differentiated effector memory CD45RA+ cells. The sample was naive CD8+ T cells sorted from blood. The receptor set was obtained from a man between 18 and 35 years old in good health.

Note on this clone: Other DNA sequences in this sample translate to the same CDR3. The chain links TRBV4-3 to TRBJ2-7; D is possibly TRBD2 (5 bases). Germline-derived CDR1 and CDR2 are LGHNA and YSLEER. V was trimmed by 0 bases and J by 4 bases, leaving 7 bases between them. This CDR3 contains 13 residues. CDR3 protein: CASSQERGYEQYF. CDR3 coding DNA: TGCGCCAGCAGCCAAGAGAGAGGGTACGAGCAGTACTTC.

The J gene is TRBJ2-7, the V gene TRBV7-9; TRBD1 or TRBD2 may be the D gene (5 bases each). The V gene's germline CDR1 is SEHNR and CDR2 FQNEAQ (reference sequence). This CDR3 contains 16 residues. Trimming removed 4 bases from V and 4 bases from J, with 20 bases in between. In DNA, the CDR3 is TGTGCCAGCAGCTACGCCGCCGGGACCTTAACTTACGAGCAGTACTTC. As protein: CASSYAAGTLTYEQYF.

This chain uses TRBV4-2 with TRBJ2-7; TRBD1 or TRBD2 may be the D gene (6 bases each). The V end lost 0 bases, the J end lost 0 bases, and 12 bases lay between the germline ends. CDR3 length: 16 residues. Germline V lookup: CDR1 LGHNA, CDR2 YNFKEQ. The CDR3 sequence is CASSQEGGGSSYEQYF. In DNA form, the CDR3 reads TGTGCCAGCAGCCAAGAAGGAGGGGGAAGCTCCTACGAGCAGTACTTC.

The chain carries TRBV4-1 and TRBJ2-2; D is perhaps TRBD1 or TRBD2 (5 bases each). Deletions cut 3 bases from V and 4 bases from J, with 12 bases between. Germline loops: CDR1 MGHRA, CDR2 YSYEKL. The CDR3 loop spans 15 amino acids. Here the CDR3 reads CASSHREGRTGELFF. The CDR3 DNA sequence: TGCGCCAGCAGCCACCGAGAGGGGCGCACCGGGGAGCTGTTTTTT.

For this clone: This specimen includes other DNA sequences encoding the same CDR3. The chain employs TRBV10-2 and TRBJ1-1, with 8 positions matching TRBD1. V shed 6 bases, J shed 1 base, and the junction held 1 base outside the gene matches. CDR3 size: 13 residues. The germline V gene has CDR1 WSHSY and CDR2 SAAADI. This CDR3 is CASSGQGNTEAFF. The CDR3 DNA follows: TGCGCCAGCAGCGGACAGGGGAACACTGAAGCTTTCTTT.